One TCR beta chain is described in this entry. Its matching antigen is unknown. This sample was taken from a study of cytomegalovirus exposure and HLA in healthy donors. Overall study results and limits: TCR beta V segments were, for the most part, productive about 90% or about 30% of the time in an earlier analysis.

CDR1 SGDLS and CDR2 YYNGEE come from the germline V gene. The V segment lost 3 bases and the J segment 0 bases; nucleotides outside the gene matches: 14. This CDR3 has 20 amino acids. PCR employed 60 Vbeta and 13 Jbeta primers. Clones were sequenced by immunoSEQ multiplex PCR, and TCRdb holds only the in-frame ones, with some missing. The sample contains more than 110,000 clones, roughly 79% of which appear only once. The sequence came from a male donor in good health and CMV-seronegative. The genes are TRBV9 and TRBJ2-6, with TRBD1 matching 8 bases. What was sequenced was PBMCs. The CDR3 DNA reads TGTGCCAGCAGCGGGGATCGATCCAGGGGGCCTAGCTCTGGGGCCAACGTCCTGACTTTC. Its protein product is CASSGDRSRGPSSGANVLTF.